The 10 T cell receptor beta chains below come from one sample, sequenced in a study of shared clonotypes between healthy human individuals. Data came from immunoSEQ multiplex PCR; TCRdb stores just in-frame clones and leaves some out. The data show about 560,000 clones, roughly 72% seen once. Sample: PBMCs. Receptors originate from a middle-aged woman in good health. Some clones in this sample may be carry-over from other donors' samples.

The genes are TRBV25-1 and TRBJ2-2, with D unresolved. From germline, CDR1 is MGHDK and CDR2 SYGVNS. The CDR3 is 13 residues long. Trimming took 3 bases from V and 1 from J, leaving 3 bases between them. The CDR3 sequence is CASSDWNTGELFF. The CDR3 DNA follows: TGTGCCAGCAGTGACTGGAACACCGGGGAGCTGTTTTTT.

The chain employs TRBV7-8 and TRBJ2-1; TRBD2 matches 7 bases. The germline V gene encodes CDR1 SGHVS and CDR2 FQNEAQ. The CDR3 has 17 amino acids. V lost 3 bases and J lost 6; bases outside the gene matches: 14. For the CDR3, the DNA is TGTGCCAGCAGCTTCGCGCCAGGAGCGGGGATTTTCAATGAGCAGTTCTTC. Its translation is CASSFAPGAGIFNEQFF.

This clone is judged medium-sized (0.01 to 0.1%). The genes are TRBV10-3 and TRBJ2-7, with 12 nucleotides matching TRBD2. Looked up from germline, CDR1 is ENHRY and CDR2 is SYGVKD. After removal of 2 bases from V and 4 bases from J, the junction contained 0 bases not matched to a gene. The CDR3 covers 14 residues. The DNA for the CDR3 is TGTGCCATCAGTGAGACTAGCGGGAGGTACGAGCAGTACTTC. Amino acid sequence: CAISETSGRYEQYF.

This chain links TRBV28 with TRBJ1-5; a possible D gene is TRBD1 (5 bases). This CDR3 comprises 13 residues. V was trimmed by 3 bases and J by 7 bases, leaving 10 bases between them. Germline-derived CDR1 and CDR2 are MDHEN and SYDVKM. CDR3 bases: TGTGCCAGCAGTTTCCCCGGGGCCCAGCCCCAGCATTTT. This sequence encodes CASSFPGAQPQHF.

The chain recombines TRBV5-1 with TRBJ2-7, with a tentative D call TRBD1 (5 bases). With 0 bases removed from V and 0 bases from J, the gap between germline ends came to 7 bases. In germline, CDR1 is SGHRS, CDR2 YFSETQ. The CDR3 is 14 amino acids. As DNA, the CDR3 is TGCGCCAGCAGCTTGGAAGGGGACTCCTACGAGCAGTACTTC. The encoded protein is CASSLEGDSYEQYF.

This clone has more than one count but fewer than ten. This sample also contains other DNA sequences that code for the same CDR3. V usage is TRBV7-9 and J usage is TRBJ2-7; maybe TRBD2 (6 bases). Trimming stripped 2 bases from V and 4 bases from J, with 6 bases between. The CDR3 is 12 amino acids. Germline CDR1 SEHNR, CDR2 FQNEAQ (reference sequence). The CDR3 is CASSLSGYEQYF. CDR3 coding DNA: TGTGCCAGCAGCTTAAGCGGGTACGAGCAGTACTTC.

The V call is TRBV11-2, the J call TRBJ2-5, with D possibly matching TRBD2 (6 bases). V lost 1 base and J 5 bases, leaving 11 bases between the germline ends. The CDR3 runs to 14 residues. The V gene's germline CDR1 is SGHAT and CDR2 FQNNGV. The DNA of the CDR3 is TGTGCCAGCAGCTTAGCGGGAGAAAGGGAGACCCAGTACTTC. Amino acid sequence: CASSLAGERETQYF.

The CDR3 loop is CASSRLGPPQPQHF. In DNA, the CDR3 is TGTGCCAGCAGTCGCCTCGGTCCCCCTCAGCCCCAGCATTTT. The V call is TRBV28, the J call TRBJ1-5; D remains unclear. V lost 5 bases, J lost 6 bases, and 14 bases lay in between. CDR1 and CDR2 from the germline V gene are MDHEN and SYDVKM. This CDR3 comprises 14 residues.

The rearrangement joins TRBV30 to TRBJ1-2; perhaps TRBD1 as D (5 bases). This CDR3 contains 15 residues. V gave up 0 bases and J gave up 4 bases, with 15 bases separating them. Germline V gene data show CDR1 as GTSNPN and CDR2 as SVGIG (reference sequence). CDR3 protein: CAWSVLGPWGYGYTF. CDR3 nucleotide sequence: TGTGCCTGGAGTGTACTGGGACCCTGGGGCTATGGCTACACCTTC.

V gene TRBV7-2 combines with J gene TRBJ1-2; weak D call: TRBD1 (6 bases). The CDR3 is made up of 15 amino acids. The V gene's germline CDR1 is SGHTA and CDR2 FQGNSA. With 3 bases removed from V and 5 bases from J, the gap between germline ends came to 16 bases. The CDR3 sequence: CASSLGATQLYGYTF. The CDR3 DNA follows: TGTGCCAGCAGCTTGGGGGCTACTCAGCTTTATGGCTACACCTTC. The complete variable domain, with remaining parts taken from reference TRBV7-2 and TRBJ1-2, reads GAGVSQSPSNKVTEKGKDVELRCDPISGHTALYWYRQSLGQGLEFLIYFQGNSAPDKSGLPSDRFSAERTGGSVSTLTIQRTQQEDSAVYLCASSLGATQLYGYTFGSGTRLTVV.